Below, 5 T cell receptor beta chains from the same sample are listed, as sequenced in a study of cytomegalovirus exposure and HLA in healthy donors. 60 Vbeta and 13 Jbeta primers were used in PCR. The method was immunoSEQ multiplex PCR; TCRdb's version includes in-frame clones alone and lacks a portion of them. The table for this sample gives approximately 190,000 clones. Sequenced: PBMCs. Receptors were obtained from a man aged 30 to 45 in good health and CMV-seronegative.

The gene calls are TRBV9 and TRBJ2-3; D gene ambiguous. The germline V gene encodes CDR1 SGDLS and CDR2 YYNGEE. This CDR3 has 11 residues. The germline V and J ends were trimmed by 3 bases and 6 bases, with 5 bases remaining between them. CDR3 loop: CASSDRDTQYF. Here the CDR3 DNA reads TGTGCCAGCAGCGATCGGGATACGCAGTATTTT.

The CDR3 region has the DNA TGTGCCAGCAGTTTACCCCGATCGGGGTCGGATGAAAAACTGTTTTTT. Its translation: CASSLPRSGSDEKLFF. The V gene is TRBV28, the J gene TRBJ1-4; D is ambiguous. CDR3 length equals 16 residues. V lost 2 bases and J lost 6, with 16 bases in between. Germline V gene lookup returns CDR1 MDHEN and CDR2 SYDVKM.

The chain couples TRBV5-4 to TRBJ2-1; weak D call: TRBD2 (6 bases). The germline V gene encodes CDR1 SGHNT and CDR2 YYREEE (reference sequence). The V end lost 4 bases, the J end lost 4 bases, and 12 bases lay between the germline ends. This CDR3 has 14 amino acids. CDR3 sequence: CASSPGGGYNEQFF. The CDR3 nucleotides are TGTGCCAGCAGCCCCGGGGGAGGTTACAATGAGCAGTTCTTC.

The rearrangement links TRBV5-5 to TRBJ1-1; weak D call: TRBD1 (6 bases). This CDR3 is 15 amino acids long. Germline values: CDR1 SGHKS, CDR2 YYEKEE (reference sequence). V shed 5 bases and J shed 5 bases, with 19 bases lying between them. This chain's CDR3 is CASRLQGRSWTEAFF. The CDR3 DNA reads as TGTGCCAGCAGACTACAGGGACGCTCATGGACTGAAGCTTTCTTT. Full variable domain (rest looked up from reference TRBV5-5 and TRBJ1-1): DAGVTQSPTHLIKTRGQQVTLRCSPISGHKSVSWYQQVLGQGPQFIFQYYEKEERGRGNFPDRFSARQFPNYSSELNVNALLLGDSALYLCASRLQGRSWTEAFFGQGTRLTVV.

This chain uses TRBV29-1 with TRBJ2-5; TRBD2 aligns across 15 bases. V was pared by 6 bases and J by 5 bases, with 7 bases of the junction left unmatched. Germline CDR1 and CDR2: SQVTM and ANQGSEA. The CDR3 is 15 residues long. CDR3 nucleotides: TGCAGCGTAGGGACTAGCGGGGGGTTGGGGGAGACCCAGTACTTC. It translates to CSVGTSGGLGETQYF.